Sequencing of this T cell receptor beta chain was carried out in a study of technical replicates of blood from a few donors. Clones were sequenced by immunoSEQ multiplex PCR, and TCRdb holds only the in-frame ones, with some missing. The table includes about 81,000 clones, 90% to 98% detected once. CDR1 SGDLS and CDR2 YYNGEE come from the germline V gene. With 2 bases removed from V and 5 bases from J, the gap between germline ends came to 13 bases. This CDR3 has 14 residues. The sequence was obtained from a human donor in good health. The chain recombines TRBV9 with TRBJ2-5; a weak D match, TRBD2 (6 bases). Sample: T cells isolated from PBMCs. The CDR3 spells CASSVAGRPETQYF. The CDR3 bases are TGTGCCAGCAGCGTGGCGGGGAGGCCGGAGACCCAGTACTTC.